These 21 T cell receptor beta chains share one sample of origin, sequenced in a study of OX40 agonist ivuxolimab in advanced cancers. TCRdb's table, derived via immunoSEQ multiplex PCR, lists solely in-frame clones and lacks some. The data show fewer than 100,000 clones, with about 86% seen just once and about 0.76% held by the top ten. Sequenced material: CD4+ or CD8+ T cells sorted from blood, taken in a trial of the OX40 agonist ivuxolimab. The receptors stem from an adult with an advanced solid tumor such as melanoma, head and neck, liver or kidney cancer.

This chain links TRBV29-1 with TRBJ1-5; D remains unclear. Trimming stripped 6 bases from V and 4 bases from J, with 13 bases between. CDR1 is SQVTM, CDR2 ANQGSEA, per germline. This CDR3 comprises 13 residues. The CDR3 nucleotides are TGCAGCGTCACACTAGGCGTAAATCAGCCCCAGCATTTT. Its protein product is CSVTLGVNQPQHF.

V gene TRBV18 combines with J gene TRBJ2-1; 11 bases are shared with TRBD1. The CDR3 is made up of 18 amino acids. J lost 4 bases, V lost 7 bases, and 15 bases had no gene match. In germline, CDR1 is KGHSH, CDR2 LQKENI. The CDR3 coding sequence is TGTGCCAGCTTGCCGGGACAGGGGGAACTAAGGCAATACAATGAGCAGTTCTTC. It yields the protein CASLPGQGELRQYNEQFF.

The V gene is TRBV30, the J gene TRBJ1-5; D not certain. Germline V gene data show CDR1 as GTSNPN and CDR2 as SVGIG (reference sequence). With 0 bases removed from V and 3 bases from J, the gap between germline ends came to 6 bases. The CDR3 sequence is 13 residues long. The CDR3 nucleotides are TGTGCCTGGAGTGTAGATATCAATCAGCCCCAGCATTTT. It yields the protein CAWSVDINQPQHF.

This chain connects TRBV7-2 to TRBJ2-2; no definite D call. The CDR3 has 12 residues. Germline values: CDR1 SGHTA, CDR2 FQGNSA. V gave up 5 bases and J gave up 5 bases, with 6 bases separating them. The CDR3 nucleotides read TGTGCCAGCAGCATTAATACCGGGGAGCTGTTTTTT. Protein: CASSINTGELFF.

The chain's CDR3 is CASSFRGPSNQPQHF. CDR3 DNA: TGTGCCAGCAGTTTCAGGGGGCCGAGCAATCAGCCCCAGCATTTT. The rearrangement uses TRBV6-5 and TRBJ1-5, with TRBD1 matching over 8 bases. V was clipped by 4 bases and J by 1 base; unmatched bases: 3. This CDR3 spans 15 amino acids. CDR1 MNHEY and CDR2 SVGAGI come from the germline V gene.

The chain has TRBV30 and TRBJ1-2; no clear D gene. The CDR3 has 13 amino acids. Trimming stripped 0 bases from V and 7 bases from J, with 12 bases between. CDR1 GTSNPN and CDR2 SVGIG come from the germline V gene (reference sequence). CDR3: CAWSVVSFGGYTF. CDR3 DNA sequence: TGTGCCTGGAGTGTTGTATCCTTCGGTGGCTACACCTTC.

The V call is TRBV23-1, the J call TRBJ2-7; TRBD1 might be the D (7 bases). TRBV23-1 is given ORF status, its function remaining uncertain. Trimming took 6 bases from V and 5 from J, leaving 14 bases between them. This CDR3 comprises 13 residues. This CDR3 reads CASREGRGDEQYF. The CDR3 DNA is TGCGCCAGCAGGGAGGGCAGGGGGGACGAGCAGTACTTC.

This chain joins TRBV5-4 and TRBJ2-7, with D perhaps TRBD1 (6 bases). V was cut by 4 bases and J by 6 bases, with 14 bases left in between. The CDR3 is made up of 13 amino acids. The germline gives CDR1 SGHNT, CDR2 YYREEE (reference sequence). The CDR3 bases are TGTGCCAGCAGCCAAACAGGGTCGGGCGAGCAGTACTTC. This codes for CASSQTGSGEQYF. The entire variable domain, with the rest obtained from reference TRBV5-4 and TRBJ2-7, is as follows: ETGVTQSPTHLIKTRGQQVTLRCSSQSGHNTVSWYQQALGQGPQFIFQYYREEENGRGNFPPRFSGLQFPNYSSELNVNALELDDSALYLCASSQTGSGEQYFGPGTRLTVT.

The chain is built from TRBV5-5 and TRBJ1-1, with a tentative D call TRBD1 (5 bases). The CDR3 runs 13 residues. Germline-derived CDR1 and CDR2 are SGHKS and YYEKEE (reference sequence). Trimming pared 0 bases from V and 4 bases from J, leaving 7 bases between. The DNA of the CDR3 is TGTGCCAGCAGCTTGGTAGGGGCCACTGAAGCTTTCTTT. Its translation: CASSLVGATEAFF.

Notes on this clone: A read error may produce the germline difference seen at one junction end. V is TRBV7-7 and J is TRBJ2-3, with 11 nucleotides matching TRBD2. The CDR3 extends over 15 amino acids. The germline V gene has CDR1 SSHAT and CDR2 FNYEAQ (reference sequence). The CDR3 DNA is TGTGCTAGCAGCTCGGGACTAGCGGATTTAGATACGCAGTATTTT. Protein sequence: CASSSGLADLDTQYF.

The CDR3 loop is CASRSFAGDGETQYF. The CDR3 DNA reads TGTGCCAGTAGGTCCTTTGCGGGAGATGGGGAGACCCAGTACTTC. This chain uses TRBV19 with TRBJ2-5; 7 nucleotides align to TRBD2. Trimming took 6 bases from V and 5 from J; bases not matched to a gene: 12. The CDR3 covers 15 residues. The germline V gene encodes CDR1 LNHDA and CDR2 SQIVND (reference sequence).

This chain joins TRBV7-6 and TRBJ1-1; no clear D gene. CDR1 and CDR2 from the germline V gene are SGHVS and FNYEAQ. The CDR3 loop spans 13 amino acids. Trimming took 5 bases from V and 2 from J, leaving 9 bases between them. The chain's CDR3 is CASSQDLNTEAFF. The CDR3 DNA is TGTGCCAGCAGCCAGGATTTAAACACTGAAGCTTTCTTT.

The J gene is TRBJ1-2, the V gene TRBV7-8; no firm D call. V was trimmed by 1 base and J by 5 bases, leaving 20 bases between them. Germline assignment: CDR1 SGHVS and CDR2 FQNEAQ. CDR3 length equals 17 residues. CDR3 sequence (DNA): TGTGCCAGCAGCTTAGATGAGGCAGCTAGTTTGGGGTATGGCTACACCTTC. Its translation is CASSLDEAASLGYGYTF.

The chain has TRBV1 and TRBJ1-2; the DNA was not used to check the table's D call, TRBD1. TRBV1 constitutes a pseudogene. The CDR3 contains 13 residues. CDR3 region: CASLGSGDYGYTF. The CDR3 nucleotides read TGCGCCAGCCTTGGGTCAGGCGATTATGGCTACACCTTC.

J is TRBJ2-7 and V is TRBV11-3, with TRBD2 identical over 9 bases. CDR1 SGHNT and CDR2 YENEEA come from the germline V gene. The V gene end was trimmed by 6 bases and the J gene end by 3 bases; junction bases not matched to a gene: 3. The CDR3 extends over 13 amino acids. In DNA, the CDR3 is TGTGCCAGCAGGAGCGGGAGGAACTACGAGCAGTACTTC. Amino acid sequence: CASRSGRNYEQYF. Variable domain in full (rest from reference TRBV11-3 and TRBJ2-7): EAGVVQSPRYKIIEKKQPVAFWCNPISGHNTLYWYLQNLGQGPELLIRYENEEAVDDSQLPKDRFSAERLKGVDSTLKIQPAELGDSAVYLCASRSGRNYEQYFGPGTRLTVT.

V gene TRBV30 combines with J gene TRBJ1-2; D ambiguous. This CDR3 contains 13 residues. V was shortened by 2 bases and J by 5 bases, with 12 bases between the two germline ends. The germline V gene has CDR1 GTSNPN and CDR2 SVGIG (reference sequence). CDR3 sequence (DNA): TGTGCCTGGAGTAGGGAAAGGGCTTATGGCTACACCTTC. As protein: CAWSRERAYGYTF.

The table lists this clone with a count of one. The chain employs TRBV5-4 and TRBJ2-7; 11 bases align to TRBD2. The V and J ends lost 3 bases and 5 bases, in that order; junction bases with no gene match: 4. Per germline, CDR1 SGHNT and CDR2 YYREEE (reference sequence). The CDR3 has 14 residues. The CDR3 here is CASSSTTSGNEQYF. The CDR3 DNA reads TGTGCCAGCAGCTCAACGACTAGCGGGAACGAGCAGTACTTC.

This clone was counted a few times. The chain is built from TRBV7-9 and TRBJ2-1; D remains unclear. The CDR3 extends over 16 amino acids. V was cut by 2 bases and J by 4 bases, with 15 bases left in between. Germline lookup yields CDR1 SEHNR and CDR2 FQNEAQ (reference sequence). CDR3 sequence: CASSLFLTSRYNEQFF. The CDR3 DNA is TGTGCCAGCAGCTTATTCCTGACGAGCCGATACAATGAGCAGTTCTTC. Filled out from reference TRBV7-9 and TRBJ2-1, the complete variable domain reads DTGVSQNPRHKITKRGQNVTFRCDPISEHNRLYWYRQTLGQGPEFLTYFQNEAQLEKSRLLSDRFSAERPKGSFSTLEIQRTEQGDSAMYLCASSLFLTSRYNEQFFGPGTRLTVL.

The rearrangement joins TRBV28 to TRBJ2-7, with D possibly called TRBD1 or TRBD2 (5 bases each). Germline V lookup: CDR1 MDHEN, CDR2 SYDVKM. The CDR3 covers 14 residues. Deletions cut 5 bases from V and 6 bases from J, with 17 bases between. The CDR3 protein is CASSRSGPRPEQYF. The DNA of the CDR3 is TGTGCCAGCAGTAGGTCGGGACCGCGACCCGAGCAGTACTTC.

The chain combines TRBV2 with TRBJ2-3; D may match TRBD1 or TRBD2 (5 bases each). Germline V CDR1 and CDR2: SNHLY, FYNNEI. The CDR3 is 14 residues long. Between the trimmed V and J ends, which lost 10 bases and 2 bases, there was a span of 16 bases. This chain's CDR3 is CATREGPSTDTQYF. The CDR3, as DNA: TGTGCCACCAGAGAGGGACCTTCCACAGATACGCAGTATTTT.

In its sample, this clone was seen once. This chain joins TRBV11-2 and TRBJ2-5; D is possibly TRBD1 (5 bases). V was cut by 1 base and J by 3 bases, with 9 bases left in between. The CDR3 contains 14 residues. Germline V gene sequence: CDR1 SGHAT, CDR2 FQNNGV. The DNA of the CDR3 is TGTGCCAGCAGCTTAGGGGGCGGTGAAGAGACCCAGTACTTC. Encoded protein: CASSLGGGEETQYF.